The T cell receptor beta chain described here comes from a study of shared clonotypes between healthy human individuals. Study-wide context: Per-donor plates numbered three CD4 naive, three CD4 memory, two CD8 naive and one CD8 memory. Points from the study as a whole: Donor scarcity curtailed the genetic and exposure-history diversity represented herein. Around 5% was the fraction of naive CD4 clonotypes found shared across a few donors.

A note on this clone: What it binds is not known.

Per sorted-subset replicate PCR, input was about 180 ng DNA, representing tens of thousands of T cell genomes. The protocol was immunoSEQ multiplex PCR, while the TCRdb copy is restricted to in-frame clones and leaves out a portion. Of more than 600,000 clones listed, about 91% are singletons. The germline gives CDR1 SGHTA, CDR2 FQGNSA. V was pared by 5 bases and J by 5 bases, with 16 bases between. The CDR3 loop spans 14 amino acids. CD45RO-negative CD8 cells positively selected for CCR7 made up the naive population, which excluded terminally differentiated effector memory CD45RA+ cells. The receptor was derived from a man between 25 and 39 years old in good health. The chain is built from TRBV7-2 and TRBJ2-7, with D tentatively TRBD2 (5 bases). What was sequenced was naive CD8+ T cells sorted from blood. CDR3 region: CASSAGILPNEQYF. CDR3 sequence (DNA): TGTGCCAGCAGCGCCGGGATCCTCCCCAACGAGCAGTACTTC.